This T cell receptor (beta chain) was recovered during a study of Graves' ophthalmopathy and Graves' hyperthyroidism. The CDR3 has 14 amino acids. The V end was cut by 5 bases, the J end by 8 bases, with 18 bases between. Germline V CDR1 and CDR2: SGHDN, FVKESK. As the template, RNA transcripts were used to amplify TCR beta CDR3 regions. The first round was an RT-PCR with HTBI primers, and the second round was a multiplex PCR. TCRdb reprocessed the multiplex PCR reads via MiXCR and lists one record per CDR3 protein. The sample carries roughly 600,000 distinct CDR3 sequences, roughly 39% recorded once. In its sample, this clonotype was seen many times.

The sample taken for sequencing was peripheral blood or thyroid tissue (not recorded which). The source of this sequence is an adult man with Graves' hyperthyroidism. This sequence joins TRBV14 and TRBJ1-2, with D perhaps matching TRBD1 (6 bases). CDR3: CASSSLDRRRGYTF. As DNA, the CDR3 is TGTGCCAGCAGCTCCCTAGACAGGCGACGCGGCTACACCTTC. The full variable domain, with the rest looked up from reference TRBV14 and TRBJ1-2, is EAGVTQFPSHSVIEKGQTVTLRCDPISGHDNLYWYRRVMGKEIKFLLHFVKESKQDESGMPNNRFLAERTGGTYSTLKVQPAELEDSGVYFCASSSLDRRRGYTFGSGTRLTVV.